This TCR beta chain comes out of a study of radiotherapy plus CTLA-4 blockade in lung cancer (dated by TCRdb to 2016 to 2019). In the study overall: Among the enrolled patients, about 19% had an objective response, and about 31% reached disease control.

A note on this clone: There is no known antigen for this receptor. Per-base quality was not reported, and no clone a single base away is much larger than it.

Libraries came from the immunoSEQ multiplex PCR assay. The immuneACCESS repertoire file appears here via TCRdb, limited to in-frame rearrangements. These files lack a portion of the clones; in checked studies, under half of the deficit traces to unresolved V genes, and the cause of the others is not known. In this sample the table shows some 71,000 clones, around 69% of which occur a single time. Around a sixth of the sample comes from the top ten. According to the germline V gene, CDR1 reads SGHRS and CDR2 reads YFSETQ. From cysteine to phenylalanine, the CDR3 is 15 amino acids long. Left in the record is the CDR3 DNA by itself, 45 bases read in frame from the first base. V trim: 0 bases; J trim: 7 bases; unmatched bases: 7. What the work shows at the level of the full study, not this receptor alone: Early dynamic changes in blood T cell clones, together with increased serum interferon-beta after radiation, were reported as the strongest predictors of response. After treatment with radiotherapy and ipilimumab, TCR clones that originated in tumors expanded in peripheral blood.

The study evaluated CTLA-4 blockade (ipilimumab) given together with focal radiation therapy in patients who had chemo-refractory metastatic non-small-cell lung cancer. The sample was peripheral blood, taken from a patient treated with radiotherapy plus ipilimumab. The chain employs TRBV5-1 and TRBJ2-1, with TRBD1 matching 7 junction bases. The clonotype originates from a human donor with non-small cell lung cancer whose response to radiotherapy plus ipilimumab could not be evaluated. Some clones in this sample may be carry-over from other donors' samples. The bases are TGCGCCAGCAGCTTGGAGGCAGGGGGTTATAATGAGCAGTTCTTC. The resulting protein is CASSLEAGGYNEQFF. This CDR3, with the reference TRBV5-1 and TRBJ2-1 proteins standing in past its ends, gives the full variable domain KAGVTQTPRYLIKTRGQQVTLSCSPISGHRSVSWYQQTPGQGLQFLFEYFSETQRNKGNFPGRFSGRQFSNSRSEMNVSTLELGDSALYLCASSLEAGGYNEQFFGPGTRLTVL.